A single sample is the source of the 20 T cell receptor beta chains below, sequenced in a study of T cell responses to AZD1222 COVID-19 vaccine. Repertoires were generated with immunoSEQ multiplex PCR, while TCRdb's copy carries only in-frame clones and drops some. The sample has roughly 170,000 clones; 90% to 95% are singletons. The specimen was peripheral blood, collected on day 0 of AZD1222 vaccination. Receptor source: an adult in good health.

The chain uses TRBV7-2 and TRBJ2-7, with TRBD2 identical over 10 bases. The germline V gene encodes CDR1 SGHTA and CDR2 FQGNSA. The J segment lost 5 bases and the V segment lost 1 base, leaving 5 bases of the junction unmatched. There are 15 residues in the CDR3. CDR3 amino acids: CASSLDYTSGDEQYF. CDR3 DNA sequence: TGTGCCAGCAGCTTAGACTATACTAGCGGGGACGAGCAGTACTTC. The complete variable domain, with remaining parts taken from reference TRBV7-2 and TRBJ2-7, reads GAGVSQSPSNKVTEKGKDVELRCDPISGHTALYWYRQSLGQGLEFLIYFQGNSAPDKSGLPSDRFSAERTGGSVSTLTIQRTQQEDSAVYLCASSLDYTSGDEQYFGPGTRLTVT.

J is TRBJ1-2 and V is TRBV6-5; TRBD1 matches at 10 bases. V shed 6 bases and J 5 bases; nucleotides not matched to a gene: 9. Germline assignment: CDR1 MNHEY and CDR2 SVGAGI. The length of the CDR3 is 15 residues. CDR3 sequence reads: CASRASGQGFYGYTF. CDR3 DNA sequence: TGTGCCAGCAGGGCCTCGGGACAGGGGTTTTATGGCTACACCTTC.

This rearrangement joins TRBV6-4 to TRBJ1-5; TRBD1 might be the D (5 bases). Germline CDR1 reads MRHNA; CDR2 reads SNTAGT. The ends were cut back, 2 bases at V and 1 base at J, with 9 bases in the middle. There are 15 residues in the CDR3. CDR3 coding DNA: TGTGCCAGCAGTGACAGGGGATGGAGCAATCAGCCCCAGCATTTT. Translation gives CASSDRGWSNQPQHF.

The gene calls are TRBV6-5 and TRBJ1-2, with 8 positions matching TRBD1. J was trimmed by 8 bases and V by 6 bases; bases with no gene match: 8. Germline V lookup: CDR1 MNHEY, CDR2 SVGAGI. The CDR3 is 13 residues long. The DNA of the CDR3 is TGTGCCAGCAGGCCGGGACAGGTGGGGGGCTACACCTTC. It translates to CASRPGQVGGYTF.

The chain links TRBV19 to TRBJ1-4; D gene unclear. Germline CDR1 reads LNHDA; CDR2 reads SQIVND (reference sequence). This CDR3 has 14 residues. V gave up 3 bases and J gave up 0 bases, with 5 bases separating them. CDR3 sequence: CASSMGATNEKLFF. CDR3 bases: TGTGCCAGTAGTATGGGTGCAACTAATGAAAAACTGTTTTTT.

The gene calls are TRBV24-1 and TRBJ2-1; D uncertain. The ends were cut back, 2 bases at V and 10 bases at J, with 11 bases in the middle. There are 13 residues in the CDR3. Germline-derived CDR1 and CDR2 are KGHDR and SFDVKD. The DNA for the CDR3 is TGTGCCACCAGTGATTCTCGACAAATAGAGCAGTTCTTC. It encodes CATSDSRQIEQFF.

The J gene is TRBJ2-7, the V gene TRBV7-2, with unresolved D. The V end was cut by 2 bases, the J end by 3 bases, with 11 bases between. Germline V gene data show CDR1 as SGHTA and CDR2 as FQGNSA. This CDR3 is 14 amino acids long. The CDR3 coding sequence is TGTGCCAGCAGCTTATCTTACACCAACTACGAGCAGTACTTC. It translates to CASSLSYTNYEQYF.

The rearrangement uses TRBV7-2 and TRBJ2-5, with TRBD1 matching 9 bases. The V gene's germline CDR1 is SGHTA and CDR2 FQGNSA. Trimming cost V 0 bases and J 0 bases; bases outside gene matches: 20. The CDR3 loop spans 22 amino acids. The CDR3 is CASSLALAPNAGTGTYQETQYF. The DNA of the CDR3 is TGTGCCAGCAGCTTAGCCCTAGCCCCAAATGCCGGGACAGGGACTTACCAAGAGACCCAGTACTTC.

The sample holds one count of this clone. The chain employs TRBV30 and TRBJ2-7, with a tentative D call TRBD1 (7 bases). Germline CDR1 and CDR2: GTSNPN and SVGIG (reference sequence). CDR3 length equals 14 residues. Trimming left V 3 bases short and J 5 bases short, with 17 bases between. CDR3 region: CAWSWWQGGHEQYF. The CDR3 bases are TGTGCCTGGAGCTGGTGGCAGGGGGGCCACGAGCAGTACTTC. Full variable domain (missing parts from reference TRBV30 and TRBJ2-7): SQTIHQWPATLVQPVGSPLSLECTVEGTSNPNLYWYRQAAGRGLQLLFYSVGIGQISSEVPQNLSASRPQDRQFILSSKKLLLSDSGFYLCAWSWWQGGHEQYFGPGTRLTVT.

The chain joins TRBV14 to TRBJ1-2; TRBD1 agrees at 10 bases. The CDR3 length is 14 residues. After removal of 3 bases from V and 7 bases from J, the junction contained 5 bases not matched to a gene. Germline values: CDR1 SGHDN, CDR2 FVKESK. The CDR3 reads CASSQGQGIPGYTF. The CDR3 nucleotides read TGTGCCAGCAGCCAGGGACAGGGGATCCCTGGCTACACCTTC.

The chain has TRBV4-1 and TRBJ1-4; 8 bases fit TRBD1. CDR3 length: 17 residues. The ends lost 8 bases at V and 0 bases at J; junction bases unmatched: 11. CDR1 MGHRA and CDR2 YSYEKL come from the germline V gene. CDR3 amino acids: CASGKTGDWATNEKLFF. As DNA, the CDR3 is TGCGCCAGCGGGAAGACAGGGGATTGGGCAACTAATGAAAAACTGTTTTTT.

V usage is TRBV7-9 and J usage is TRBJ1-1; a possible D gene is TRBD1 (5 bases). The CDR3 spans 15 residues. Trimming shortened V by 2 bases and J by 0 bases, and 10 bases separated the two germline ends. Germline V lookup: CDR1 SEHNR, CDR2 FQNEAQ (reference sequence). The CDR3 DNA is TGTGCCAGCAGCTTATGGGCAGGGTTGAACACTGAAGCTTTCTTT. Its translation: CASSLWAGLNTEAFF.

The chain recombines TRBV7-9 with TRBJ1-1; D unresolved. The germline V gene encodes CDR1 SEHNR and CDR2 FQNEAQ (reference sequence). The ends were cut back, 1 base at V and 7 bases at J, with 10 bases in the middle. The CDR3 is made up of 13 amino acids. The CDR3 reads CASSLVGGIEAFF. CDR3 sequence (DNA): TGTGCCAGCAGCTTAGTGGGAGGAATTGAAGCTTTCTTT.

The V call is TRBV15, the J call TRBJ1-5; a weak D match, TRBD1 (5 bases). The CDR3 runs to 15 residues. Germline V gene sequence: CDR1 LNHNV, CDR2 YYDKDF (reference sequence). V was pared by 1 base and J by 2 bases, with 9 bases between. In nucleotides, the CDR3 is TGTGCCACCAGCAGAGGGGACGGGGGCAATCAGCCCCAGCATTTT. It specifies CATSRGDGGNQPQHF.

This rearrangement joins TRBV3-1 (or the pseudogene TRBV3-2) to TRBJ1-4; D is possibly TRBD1 (5 bases). Germline V gene data show CDR1 as LGHDT and CDR2 as YNNKEL (reference sequence). The V end lost 0 bases, the J end lost 11 bases, and 10 bases lay between the germline ends. The CDR3 is made up of 13 amino acids. The DNA for the CDR3 is TGTGCCAGCAGCCAAGAAGGAGGGGAGAAACTGTTTTTT. Translated, it gives CASSQEGGEKLFF.

The J gene is TRBJ1-6, the V gene TRBV7-8, with D hard to call. The CDR3 is 19 residues long. The germline gives CDR1 SGHVS, CDR2 FQNEAQ. V lost 4 bases, J lost 0 bases, and 19 bases lay in between. This chain's CDR3 is CASSSDDVGSFSYNSPLHF. The CDR3 DNA follows: TGTGCCAGCAGCTCAGATGACGTCGGGAGTTTCTCCTATAATTCACCCCTCCACTTT.

CDR3 nucleotides: TGCGCCAGCAGCTTGGATCCCGTGGTAGGCTATGGCTACACCTTC. Its protein is CASSLDPVVGYGYTF. The V call is TRBV5-1, the J call TRBJ1-2; D is ambiguous. This CDR3 contains 15 residues. Germline lookup yields CDR1 SGHRS and CDR2 YFSETQ. Deletions cut 0 bases from V and 4 bases from J, with 13 bases between.

The chain employs TRBV5-1 and TRBJ2-1; D is possibly TRBD1 (6 bases). The CDR3 totals 16 residues. The germline CDR1 and CDR2 sequences are SGHRS and YFSETQ. With 0 bases removed from V and 2 bases from J, the gap between germline ends came to 12 bases. In DNA, the CDR3 is TGCGCCAGCAGCTTGGCCGGGACACAGACCTACAATGAGCAGTTCTTC. Translated, it gives CASSLAGTQTYNEQFF.

J is TRBJ2-1 and V is TRBV4-1; 7 bases map to TRBD1. Germline CDR1 is MGHRA and CDR2 is YSYEKL. The CDR3 covers 16 residues. V lost 3 bases, J lost 5 bases, and 10 bases stayed unmatched. The CDR3 reads CASSHLGRGLNNEQFF. The DNA of the CDR3 is TGCGCCAGCAGCCACCTCGGTAGGGGGCTCAACAATGAGCAGTTCTTC.

This sequence joins TRBV19 and TRBJ2-5; D ambiguous. The CDR3 runs to 16 residues. In germline, CDR1 is LNHDA, CDR2 SQIVND (reference sequence). Deletions cut 1 base from V and 5 bases from J, with 17 bases between. The CDR3 protein is CASSIGPNEAPETQYF. The CDR3 nucleotides are TGTGCCAGTAGTATAGGACCCAATGAGGCTCCGGAGACCCAGTACTTC.